This TCR beta chain was identified in a study of Graves' ophthalmopathy and Graves' hyperthyroidism. Across the study: Pretreatment peripheral blood was obtained at initial diagnosis.

This clonotype occurred many times. RNA transcripts served as template for amplifying TCR beta CDR3 sequences. The library came from an HTBI-primed first-round RT-PCR and a second-round multiplex PCR. A single record per CDR3 protein comes from TCRdb applying MiXCR to the multiplex PCR reads. There are about 240,000 distinct CDR3 sequences in the sample; about 47% occur only once, and about 45% lies in the top ten. The study enrolled ophthalmopathy donors with moderate-to-severe activity, CAS ≥3, NOSPECS ≥4 and duration under 3 months. Exclusion criteria comprised other autoimmune diseases, uncontrolled infections, pregnancy or lactation in patients. The CDR3 contains 14 residues. The V end was cut by 3 bases, the J end by 2 bases, with 8 bases between. From germline, CDR1 is LNHDA and CDR2 SQIVND (reference sequence).

The V call is TRBV19, the J call TRBJ1-3; tentative D call: TRBD1 (5 bases). This clonotype was sampled from an adult man with Graves' ophthalmopathy. The specimen sequenced was peripheral blood. CDR3 nucleotides: TGTGCCAGTAGTATGAAGGGGCCTGGAAACACCATATATTTT. Its protein is CASSMKGPGNTIYF.